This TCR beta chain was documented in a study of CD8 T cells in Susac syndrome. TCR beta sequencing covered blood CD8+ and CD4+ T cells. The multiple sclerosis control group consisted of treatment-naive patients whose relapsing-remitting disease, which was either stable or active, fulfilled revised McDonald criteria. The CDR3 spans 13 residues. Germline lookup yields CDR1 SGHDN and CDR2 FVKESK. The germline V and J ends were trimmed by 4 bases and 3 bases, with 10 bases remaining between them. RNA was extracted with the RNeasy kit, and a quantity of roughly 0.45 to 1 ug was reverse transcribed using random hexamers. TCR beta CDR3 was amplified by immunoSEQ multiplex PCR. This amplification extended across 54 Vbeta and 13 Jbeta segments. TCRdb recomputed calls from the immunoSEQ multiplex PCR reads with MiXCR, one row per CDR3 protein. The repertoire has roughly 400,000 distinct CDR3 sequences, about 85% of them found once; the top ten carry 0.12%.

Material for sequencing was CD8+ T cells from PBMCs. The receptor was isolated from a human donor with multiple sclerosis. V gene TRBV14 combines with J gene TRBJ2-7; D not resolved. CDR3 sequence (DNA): TGTGCCAGCAGCCGAGACAACGTCTACGAGCAGTACTTC. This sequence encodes CASSRDNVYEQYF.